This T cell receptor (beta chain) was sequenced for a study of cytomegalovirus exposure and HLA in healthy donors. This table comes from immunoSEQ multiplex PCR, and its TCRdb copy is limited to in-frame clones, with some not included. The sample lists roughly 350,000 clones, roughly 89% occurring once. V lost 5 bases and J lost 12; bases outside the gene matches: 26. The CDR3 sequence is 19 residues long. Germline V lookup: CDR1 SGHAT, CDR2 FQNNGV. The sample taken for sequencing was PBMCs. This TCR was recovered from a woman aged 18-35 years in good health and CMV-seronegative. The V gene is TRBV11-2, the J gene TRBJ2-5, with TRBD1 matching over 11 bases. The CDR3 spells CASSRGPGQGVRGTQFEYF. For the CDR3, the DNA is TGTGCCAGCAGCAGAGGCCCGGGACAGGGGGTGCGGGGGACCCAGTTTGAGTACTTC.